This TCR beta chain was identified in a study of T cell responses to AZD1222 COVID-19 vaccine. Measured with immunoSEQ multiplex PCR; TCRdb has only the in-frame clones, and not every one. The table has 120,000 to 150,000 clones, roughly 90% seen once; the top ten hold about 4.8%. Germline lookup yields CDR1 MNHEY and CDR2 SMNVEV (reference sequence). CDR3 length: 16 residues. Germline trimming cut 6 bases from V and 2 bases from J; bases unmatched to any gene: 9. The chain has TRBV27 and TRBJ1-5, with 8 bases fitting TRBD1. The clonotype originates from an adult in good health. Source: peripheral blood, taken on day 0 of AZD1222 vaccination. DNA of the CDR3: TGTGCCAGCAGAGGGGGCGGACAGGGAGGCAATCAGCCCCAGCATTTT. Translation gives CASRGGGQGGNQPQHF.